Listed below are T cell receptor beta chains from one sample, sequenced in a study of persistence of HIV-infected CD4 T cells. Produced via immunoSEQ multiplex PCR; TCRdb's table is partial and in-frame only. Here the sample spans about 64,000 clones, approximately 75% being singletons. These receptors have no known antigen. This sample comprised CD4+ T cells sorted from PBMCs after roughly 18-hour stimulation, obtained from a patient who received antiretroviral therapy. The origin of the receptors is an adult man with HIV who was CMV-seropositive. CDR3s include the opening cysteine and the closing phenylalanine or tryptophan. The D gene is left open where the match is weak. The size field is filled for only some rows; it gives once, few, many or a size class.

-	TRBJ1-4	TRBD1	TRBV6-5	TGTGCCAGCAACGGGATGACAGGGGGAGGGGAAAAACTGTTTTTT	CASNGMTGGGEKLFF
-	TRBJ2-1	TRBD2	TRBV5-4	TGTGCCAGCAGCCTAGCGGGGGGGCGTTACAATGAGCAGTTCTTC	CASSLAGGRYNEQFF
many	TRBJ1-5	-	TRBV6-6	TGTGCCAGCGACAGGACGGAGGGTCAGCCCCAGCATTTT	CASDRTEGQPQHF
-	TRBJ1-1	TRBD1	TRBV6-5	TGTGCCAGCAGTCTCGGACAGGGGGGGATATCTGAAGCTTTCTTT	CASSLGQGGISEAFF
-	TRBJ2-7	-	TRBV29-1	TGCAGCGTTGGGGCAGACGAGCAGTACTTC	CSVGADEQYF
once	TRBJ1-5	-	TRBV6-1	TGTGCCAGCAGTGAATTAGGAAGGGATCAGCCCCAGCATTTT	CASSELGRDQPQHF
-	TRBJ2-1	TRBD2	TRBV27	TGTGCCAGCAGGGGACTAGCGGGAGGCTCCTACAATGAGCAGTTCTTC	CASRGLAGGSYNEQFF
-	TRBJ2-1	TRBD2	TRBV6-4	TGTGCCAGCAGTGAAGTAGCGGGGGGGCAGTCCTACAATGAGCAGTTCTTC	CASSEVAGGQSYNEQFF
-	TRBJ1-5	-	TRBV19	TGTGCCAGTAGTAGAGGGGGAAGCAATCAGCCCCAGCATTTT	CASSRGGSNQPQHF
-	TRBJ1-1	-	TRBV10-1	TGCGCCAGCAGCGAAGTCCCTTCCACAGGGAAGTTCACTGAAGCTTTCTTT	CASSEVPSTGKFTEAFF
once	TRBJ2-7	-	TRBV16	TGTGCCAGCAGCCCCGGGTCTTACGAGCAGTACTTC	CASSPGSYEQYF